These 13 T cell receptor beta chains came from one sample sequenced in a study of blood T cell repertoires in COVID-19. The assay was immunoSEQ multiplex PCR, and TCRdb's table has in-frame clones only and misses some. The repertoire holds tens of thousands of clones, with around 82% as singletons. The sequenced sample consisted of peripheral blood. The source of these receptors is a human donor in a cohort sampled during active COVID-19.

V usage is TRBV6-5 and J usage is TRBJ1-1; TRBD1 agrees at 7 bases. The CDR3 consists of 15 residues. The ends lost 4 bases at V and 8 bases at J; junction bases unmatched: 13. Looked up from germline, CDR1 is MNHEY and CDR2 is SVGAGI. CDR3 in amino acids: CASSFRQGSPPEAFF. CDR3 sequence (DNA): TGTGCCAGCAGTTTTCGACAGGGTTCACCTCCGGAAGCTTTCTTT.

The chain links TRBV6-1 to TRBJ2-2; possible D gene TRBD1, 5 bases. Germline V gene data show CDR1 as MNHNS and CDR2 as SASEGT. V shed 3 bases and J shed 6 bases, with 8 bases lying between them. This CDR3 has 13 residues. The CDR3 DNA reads TGTGCCAGCAGTGAGGGGCAGGCCGGGGAGCTGTTTTTT. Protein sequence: CASSEGQAGELFF.

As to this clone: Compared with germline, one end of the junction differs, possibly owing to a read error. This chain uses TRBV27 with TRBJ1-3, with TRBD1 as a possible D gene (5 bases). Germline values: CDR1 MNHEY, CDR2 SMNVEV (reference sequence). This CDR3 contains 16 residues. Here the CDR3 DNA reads TGTGCCAGCAGTCTATCATATACGACAGCCGGAAACACCATATATTTT. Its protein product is CASSLSYTTAGNTIYF.

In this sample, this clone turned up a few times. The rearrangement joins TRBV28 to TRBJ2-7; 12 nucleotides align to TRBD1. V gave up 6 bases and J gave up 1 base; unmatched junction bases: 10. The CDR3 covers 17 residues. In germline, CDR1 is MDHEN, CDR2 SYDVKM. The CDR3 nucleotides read TGTGCCAGCAGGGGACAGGGGGCTCAAAATTCATCCTACGAGCAGTACTTC. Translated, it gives CASRGQGAQNSSYEQYF.

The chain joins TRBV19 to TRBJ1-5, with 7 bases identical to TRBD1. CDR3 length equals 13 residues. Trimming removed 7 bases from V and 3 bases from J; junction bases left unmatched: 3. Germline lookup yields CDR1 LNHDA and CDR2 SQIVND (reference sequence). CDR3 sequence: CASNRGLNQPQHF. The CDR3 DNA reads TGTGCCAGTAACAGGGGACTCAATCAGCCCCAGCATTTT.

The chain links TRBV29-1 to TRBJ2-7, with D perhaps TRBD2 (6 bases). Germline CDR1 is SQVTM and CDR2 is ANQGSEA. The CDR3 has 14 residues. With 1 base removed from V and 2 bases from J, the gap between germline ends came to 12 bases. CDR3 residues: CSVEVASETYEQYF. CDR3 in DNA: TGCAGCGTTGAAGTGGCTAGCGAGACCTACGAGCAGTACTTC.

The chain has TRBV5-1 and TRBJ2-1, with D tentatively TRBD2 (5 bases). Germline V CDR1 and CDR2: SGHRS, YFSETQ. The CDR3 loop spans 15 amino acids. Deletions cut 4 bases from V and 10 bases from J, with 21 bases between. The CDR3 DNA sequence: TGCGCCAGCAGCCCGCCCGCGGGCGGGCCCTCCGAGCAGTTCTTC. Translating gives CASSPPAGGPSEQFF.

The chain's CDR3 is CASSLVSVGEQYF. CDR3 nucleotides: TGTGCCAGCAGCTTAGTTAGCGTAGGGGAGCAGTACTTC. The rearrangement uses TRBV7-8 and TRBJ2-7, with D maybe TRBD2 (5 bases). Germline assignment: CDR1 SGHVS and CDR2 FQNEAQ. The V end was cut by 1 base, the J end by 7 bases, with 11 bases between. The CDR3 sequence is 13 residues long.

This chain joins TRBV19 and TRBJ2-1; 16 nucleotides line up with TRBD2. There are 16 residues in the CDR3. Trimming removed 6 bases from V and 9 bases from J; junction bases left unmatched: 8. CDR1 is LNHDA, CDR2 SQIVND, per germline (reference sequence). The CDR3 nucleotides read TGTGCCAGTAGAGGGACTAGCGGGGGGGCCTGGGGTGAGCAGTTCTTC. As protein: CASRGTSGGAWGEQFF.

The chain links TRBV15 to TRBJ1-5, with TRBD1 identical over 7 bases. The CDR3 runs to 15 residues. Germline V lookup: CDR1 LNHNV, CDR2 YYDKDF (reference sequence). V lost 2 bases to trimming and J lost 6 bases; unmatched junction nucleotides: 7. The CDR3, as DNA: TGTGCCACCAGCAGATTGGCCGGGACAGCTCAGCCCCAGCATTTT. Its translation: CATSRLAGTAQPQHF.

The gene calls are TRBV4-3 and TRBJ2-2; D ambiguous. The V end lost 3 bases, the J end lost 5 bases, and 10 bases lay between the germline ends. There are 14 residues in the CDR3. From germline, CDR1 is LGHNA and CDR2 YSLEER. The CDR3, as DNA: TGCGCCAGCAGCCACGTTACTGGTACCGGGGAGCTGTTTTTT. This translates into CASSHVTGTGELFF.

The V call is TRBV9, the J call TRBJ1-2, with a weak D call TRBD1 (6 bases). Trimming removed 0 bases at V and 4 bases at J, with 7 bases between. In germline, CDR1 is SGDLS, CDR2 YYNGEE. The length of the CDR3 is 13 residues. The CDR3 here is CASSVEGGYGYTF. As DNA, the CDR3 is TGTGCCAGCAGCGTAGAAGGGGGCTATGGCTACACCTTC.

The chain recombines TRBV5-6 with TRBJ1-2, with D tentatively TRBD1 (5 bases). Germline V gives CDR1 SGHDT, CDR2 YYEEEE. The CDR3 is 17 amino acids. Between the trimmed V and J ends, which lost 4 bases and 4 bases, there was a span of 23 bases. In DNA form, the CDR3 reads TGTGCCAGCAGCCGCACACGGACACCGCTTACTGCCTATGGCTACACCTTC. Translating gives CASSRTRTPLTAYGYTF.